This T cell receptor beta chain was retrieved from a study of blood T cell repertoires in COVID-19. Study as a whole: Sources were T cells, B-cell-depleted T cells, or PBMCs; the material itself was cDNA or gDNA.

The CDR3 has 14 residues. Unmatched junction bases numbered 9, after V lost 7 bases and J lost 5 bases. Per the germline V gene, CDR1 is LNHDA and CDR2 is SQIVND (reference sequence). Clones were sequenced by immunoSEQ multiplex PCR, and TCRdb holds only the in-frame ones, with some missing. The data contain 350,000 to 550,000 clones, 75% to 90% of them seen just once; the ten biggest clones take up roughly 1.1%. Everyone who took part was 18 to 89 years old, and they came from roughly 25 US areas. Assignment of participants to cohorts was predicated upon participant-reported clinical history. This clonotype was obtained from a man aged 25-45 years who had recovered from COVID-19. V usage is TRBV19 and J usage is TRBJ1-1; 8 bases line up with TRBD1. The sequencing input was PBMCs or T cells enriched from blood (not recorded which). CDR3: CASTPDRARTEAFF. The CDR3 nucleotides are TGTGCCAGTACCCCGGACAGGGCTAGGACTGAAGCTTTCTTT.